These 9 T cell receptor beta chains originate from one sample sequenced in a study of T cell changes during pregnancy in multiple sclerosis. Libraries were prepared by immunoSEQ multiplex PCR; TCRdb keeps only in-frame clonotypes and omits some of them. This sample carries about 40,000 clones, under 90% of them seen once, and the ten largest clones take about 5.1%. The source was peripheral blood, collected in the second trimester of pregnancy. These receptor sequences come from a female donor in good health, enrolled as a control in a pregnancy study.

V gene TRBV7-9 combines with J gene TRBJ2-3, with 8 positions matching TRBD2. Trimming took 5 bases from V and 0 from J; bases not matched to a gene: 4. The CDR3 is 15 residues long. Germline values: CDR1 SEHNR, CDR2 FQNEAQ (reference sequence). Here the CDR3 reads CASSAAGASTDTQYF. For the CDR3, the DNA is TGTGCCAGCAGCGCAGCGGGGGCCAGCACAGATACGCAGTATTTT.

This clone occurred once. V gene TRBV11-2 combines with J gene TRBJ1-3; D unclear. Germline CDR1 reads SGHAT; CDR2 reads FQNNGV. The length of the CDR3 is 15 residues. V was trimmed by 5 bases and J by 0 bases, leaving 11 bases between them. The CDR3 protein is CASSPFGDSGNTIYF. CDR3 bases: TGTGCCAGCAGCCCTTTCGGGGACTCTGGAAACACCATATATTTT.

V and J are TRBV20-1 and TRBJ1-4; weak D call: TRBD1 (5 bases). CDR1 is DFQATT and CDR2 is SNEGSKA in the germline V gene (reference sequence). The CDR3 is 11 amino acids. The CDR3 here is CGGADYEKLFF. The CDR3 coding sequence is TGCGGTGGGGCAGATTATGAAAAACTGTTTTTT.

V and J are TRBV30 and TRBJ1-4, with 7 nucleotides matching TRBD1. V gave up 3 bases and J gave up 8 bases; unmatched junction bases: 12. CDR1 is GTSNPN, CDR2 SVGIG, per germline (reference sequence). CDR3 size: 15 residues. For the CDR3, the DNA is TGTGCCTGGAGGGAGGGGGCGGTATCGGAAGAAAAACTGTTTTTT. Amino acids: CAWREGAVSEEKLFF.

In its sample, this clone was seen a few times. The gene calls are TRBV19 and TRBJ1-2; 7 nucleotides agree with TRBD1. This CDR3 region has 18 residues. J lost 0 bases, V lost 6 bases, and 16 bases had no gene match. Germline V gene sequence: CDR1 LNHDA, CDR2 SQIVND (reference sequence). This CDR3 is CASSPTGTVRKANYGYTF. The CDR3 coding sequence is TGTGCCAGTAGCCCAACCGGGACAGTCAGGAAAGCTAACTATGGCTACACCTTC.

In this sample, this clone turned up once. The genes are TRBV19 and TRBJ1-2; possible D gene TRBD1, 5 bases. V lost 6 bases, J lost 4 bases, and 12 bases lay in between. Germline loops: CDR1 LNHDA, CDR2 SQIVND (reference sequence). The CDR3 has 13 amino acids. The CDR3 region is CASRPDRVYGYTF. DNA of the CDR3: TGTGCCAGTAGACCAGACAGAGTCTATGGCTACACCTTC.

This chain joins TRBV18 and TRBJ2-3; weak D call: TRBD2 (5 bases). The CDR3 length is 14 residues. Germline loops: CDR1 KGHSH, CDR2 LQKENI. Trimming left V 5 bases short and J 0 bases short, with 9 bases between. CDR3 coding DNA: TGTGCCAGCTCAGGGAGATCTAGCACAGATACGCAGTATTTT. This gives the protein CASSGRSSTDTQYF.

The rearrangement links TRBV4-3 to TRBJ1-4; 11 bases are shared with TRBD1. Trimming at V came to 0 bases and at J to 8 bases, leaving 8 bases not matched to a gene. Germline-derived CDR1 and CDR2 are LGHNA and YSLEER. The CDR3 runs 17 residues. CDR3: CASSQEGPGQGGEKLFF. CDR3 coding DNA: TGCGCCAGCAGCCAAGAAGGTCCGGGACAGGGGGGGGAAAAACTGTTTTTT.

V gene TRBV19 combines with J gene TRBJ1-2, with D maybe TRBD1 (5 bases). The CDR3 runs 16 residues. The ends were cut back, 7 bases at V and 2 bases at J, with 20 bases in the middle. Germline CDR1 and CDR2: LNHDA and SQIVND (reference sequence). The DNA of the CDR3 is TGTGCCAGTAATCCCCTTGGGGGGGATCCAAACTATGGCTACACCTTC. Its translation is CASNPLGGDPNYGYTF.